The sequence of this TCR beta chain was determined in a study of early T cells in non-severe SARS-CoV-2 infection. MiXCR, run by TCRdb on the 5' RACE reads, gives a single entry per CDR3 protein. The sample has tens of thousands of distinct CDR3 sequences, 5% to 7% seen once; the top ten hold approximately 7.6%. This clonotype has ten or more counts. Sequencing was carried out using whole blood. The receptor was derived from an adult who was a healthcare worker with PCR-confirmed SARS-CoV-2 infection or an uninfected control (not recorded which).

The DNA for the CDR3 is TGTGCCAGCAGTTACTCGAAGGCCAGCCTCCAAGAGACCCAGTACTTC. As protein: CASSYSKASLQETQYF. The chain joins TRBV6-6 to TRBJ2-5; D is uncertain. Germline values: CDR1 MNHNY, CDR2 SVGAGI (reference sequence). The CDR3 consists of 16 residues. V was clipped by 0 bases and J by 1 base, with 12 bases between them.